The 27 T cell receptor beta chains below were found in one sample sequenced in a study of T cell clones after liver transplantation. The data were produced by immunoSEQ multiplex PCR, yet TCRdb's version contains in-frame clones alone and is incomplete. The sample carries 8,500 to 10,000 clones, about 72% recorded once. This sample comprised CD8+ T cells from blood, obtained at the approximately 15-month timepoint. These receptors all come from a human patient who received a liver transplant. Some T cells may arise from the graft donor.

This chain uses TRBV2 with TRBJ2-3; 7 positions agree with TRBD1. Germline CDR1 is SNHLY and CDR2 is FYNNEI. The CDR3 totals 15 residues. The ends lost 4 bases at V and 0 bases at J; junction bases unmatched: 4. DNA for the CDR3: TGTGCCAGCAGTGCGACAGGGATAAGCACAGATACGCAGTATTTT. Its translation: CASSATGISTDTQYF.

The chain carries TRBV5-5 and TRBJ2-3; a weak D match, TRBD2 (6 bases). The germline V gene has CDR1 SGHKS and CDR2 YYEKEE (reference sequence). The CDR3 spans 12 residues. Trimming took off 2 bases at V and 6 bases at J, with 7 bases between the two ends. CDR3 in amino acids: CASSFAGDTQYF. The CDR3 bases are TGTGCCAGCAGCTTCGCGGGGGATACGCAGTATTTT. Filled out from reference TRBV5-5 and TRBJ2-3, the complete variable domain reads DAGVTQSPTHLIKTRGQQVTLRCSPISGHKSVSWYQQVLGQGPQFIFQYYEKEERGRGNFPDRFSARQFPNYSSELNVNALLLGDSALYLCASSFAGDTQYFGPGTRLTVL.

The J gene is TRBJ2-7, the V gene TRBV6-6; D is possibly TRBD1 (6 bases). Germline V gene sequence: CDR1 MNHNY, CDR2 SVGAGI (reference sequence). This CDR3 has 15 residues. Trimming pared 1 base from V and 0 bases from J, leaving 10 bases between. The CDR3 DNA is TGTGCCAGCAGTTACTACAGGGTTTCCTCCTACGAGCAGTACTTC. Protein sequence: CASSYYRVSSYEQYF.

This chain connects TRBV29-1 to TRBJ1-1; 7 positions agree with TRBD1. Germline V gives CDR1 SQVTM, CDR2 ANQGSEA. The CDR3 has 11 residues. J was trimmed by 7 bases and V by 5 bases; bases with no gene match: 4. The CDR3 sequence is CSVPGGDEAFF. The DNA for the CDR3 is TGCAGCGTTCCAGGGGGTGATGAAGCTTTCTTT.

The V call is TRBV2, the J call TRBJ2-7; D remains unclear. Trimming cost V 2 bases and J 2 bases, with 13 bases left between them. CDR3 length equals 15 residues. Germline CDR1 reads SNHLY; CDR2 reads FYNNEI. The CDR3 DNA reads as TGTGCCAGCAGTGAATATCCGGGCAATCCCTACGAGCAGTACTTC. This codes for CASSEYPGNPYEQYF.

The chain recombines TRBV10-3 with TRBJ1-5; D unresolved. Between the trimmed V and J ends, which lost 3 bases and 0 bases, there was a span of 6 bases. The CDR3 extends over 14 amino acids. The germline gives CDR1 ENHRY, CDR2 SYGVKD. The CDR3 is CAISEVDSNQPQHF. As DNA, the CDR3 is TGTGCCATCAGTGAAGTGGATAGCAATCAGCCCCAGCATTTT.

The chain combines TRBV30 with TRBJ2-7; D perhaps matches TRBD2 (6 bases). This CDR3 has 15 residues. V lost 0 bases, J lost 2 bases, and 14 bases lay in between. CDR1 is GTSNPN, CDR2 SVGIG, per germline (reference sequence). CDR3 in amino acids: CAWSVTGTAPYEQYF. CDR3 nucleotides: TGTGCCTGGAGTGTAACCGGGACTGCACCCTACGAGCAGTACTTC.

V and J are TRBV4-1 and TRBJ1-5; tentatively, D is TRBD1 (5 bases). The CDR3 loop spans 17 amino acids. The V gene lost 0 bases and the J gene lost 0 bases, with 12 bases spanning the gap. Per the germline V gene, CDR1 is MGHRA and CDR2 is YSYEKL. For the CDR3, the DNA is TGCGCCAGCAGCCAAGATCAGACAGCAAATAGCAATCAGCCCCAGCATTTT. As protein: CASSQDQTANSNQPQHF.

This clone was observed a few times. The chain uses TRBV7-9 and TRBJ2-1; D is undetermined. V was pared by 6 bases and J by 8 bases, with 14 bases between. The CDR3 is 13 residues long. CDR1 is SEHNR, CDR2 FQNEAQ, per germline (reference sequence). CDR3 region: CASSWTSFDEQFF. The CDR3 coding sequence is TGTGCCAGCAGTTGGACGAGTTTTGATGAGCAGTTCTTC.

This clone is large. This chain links TRBV29-1 with TRBJ1-1; TRBD1 agrees at 9 bases. The CDR3 spans 15 residues. Germline CDR1 SQVTM, CDR2 ANQGSEA. J was trimmed by 11 bases and V by 1 base; bases with no gene match: 14. The CDR3: CSVEVSETGGHGAFF. CDR3 sequence (DNA): TGCAGCGTTGAAGTTTCGGAGACAGGGGGACATGGTGCTTTCTTT. Complete variable domain (other parts from reference TRBV29-1 and TRBJ1-1): SAVISQKPSRDICQRGTSLTIQCQVDSQVTMMFWYRQQPGQSLTLIATANQGSEATYESGFVIDKFPISRPNLTFSTLTVSNMSPEDSSIYLCSVEVSETGGHGAFFGQGTRLTVV.

The rearrangement links TRBV6-6 to TRBJ2-5; D is possibly TRBD2 (6 bases). Germline V lookup: CDR1 MNHNY, CDR2 SVGAGI (reference sequence). Trimming pared 6 bases from V and 2 bases from J, leaving 13 bases between. This CDR3 has 14 residues. This chain's CDR3 is CASREEGLQETQYF. As DNA, the CDR3 is TGTGCCAGCAGGGAGGAGGGTTTACAAGAGACCCAGTACTTC.

The CDR3 nucleotides are TGTGCCTGGGAGCCGGGACAGGGCTCCTACGAGCAGTACTTC. It is translated as CAWEPGQGSYEQYF. V usage is TRBV30 and J usage is TRBJ2-7; 9 bases are shared with TRBD1. J was trimmed by 0 bases and V by 5 bases; bases with no gene match: 5. Germline CDR1 reads GTSNPN; CDR2 reads SVGIG (reference sequence). The length of the CDR3 is 14 residues.

The chain combines TRBV11-3 with TRBJ2-4; D is perhaps TRBD1 or TRBD2 (6 bases each). Germline values: CDR1 SGHNT, CDR2 YENEEA. This CDR3 is 17 amino acids long. The ends were cut back, 4 bases at V and 0 bases at J, with 16 bases in the middle. The CDR3 sequence: CASSSLEGGAAKNIQYF. The CDR3 DNA is TGTGCCAGCAGCTCATTAGAGGGGGGCGCAGCCAAAAACATTCAGTACTTC.

This clone occurred a few times. This sequence joins TRBV28 and TRBJ2-5; 7 nucleotides line up with TRBD1. The V segment lost 5 bases and the J segment 2 bases; nucleotides outside the gene matches: 5. Germline V lookup: CDR1 MDHEN, CDR2 SYDVKM. The CDR3 extends over 14 amino acids. The CDR3 protein is CASSLGTAQETQYF. The CDR3 DNA reads TGTGCCAGCAGTCTCGGGACAGCACAAGAGACCCAGTACTTC.

J is TRBJ1-6 and V is TRBV5-4; D might be TRBD1 (5 bases). This CDR3 is 16 amino acids long. V was shortened by 1 base and J by 7 bases, with 15 bases between the two germline ends. CDR1 and CDR2 (germline): SGHNT, YYREEE (reference sequence). The CDR3 sequence: CASSLYGLGGNSPLHF. The CDR3 DNA reads TGTGCCAGCAGCTTGTACGGGCTGGGGGGAAATTCACCCCTCCACTTT.

This clone came up once. J is TRBJ2-1 and V is TRBV7-9; 14 bases align to TRBD2. The CDR3 totals 15 residues. Germline lookup yields CDR1 SEHNR and CDR2 FQNEAQ (reference sequence). V was pared by 7 bases and J by 7 bases, with 6 bases of the junction left unmatched. CDR3 sequence (DNA): TGTGCCAGCAAGGGACTAGCGGGAGAGGGTAATGAGCAGTTCTTC. It translates to CASKGLAGEGNEQFF. The variable domain in full, with the rest retrieved from reference TRBV7-9 and TRBJ2-1, is DTGVSQNPRHKITKRGQNVTFRCDPISEHNRLYWYRQTLGQGPEFLTYFQNEAQLEKSRLLSDRFSAERPKGSFSTLEIQRTEQGDSAMYLCASKGLAGEGNEQFFGPGTRLTVL.

This rearrangement joins TRBV6-5 to TRBJ1-2; TRBD1 matches 7 bases. The CDR3 spans 14 residues. After removal of 5 bases from V and 0 bases from J, the junction contained 3 bases not matched to a gene. CDR1 and CDR2 (germline): MNHEY, SVGAGI. CDR3 nucleotides: TGTGCCAGCAGTCCCGGACAGGCTAACTATGGCTACACCTTC. Its translation: CASSPGQANYGYTF.

This sequence joins TRBV5-5 and TRBJ1-3; the match to TRBD1 covers 8 bases. The CDR3 is 15 residues long. Germline CDR1 and CDR2: SGHKS and YYEKEE (reference sequence). The V gene end was trimmed by 0 bases and the J gene end by 2 bases; junction bases not matched to a gene: 1. The CDR3 DNA reads TGTGCCAGCAGCTTGGCAGGGGGCACTGGAAACACCATATATTTT. As protein: CASSLAGGTGNTIYF.

The chain carries TRBV5-1 and TRBJ2-6; a weak D match, TRBD2 (7 bases). CDR3 length: 20 residues. CDR1 and CDR2 from the germline V gene are SGHRS and YFSETQ. The germline V and J ends were trimmed by 0 bases and 0 bases, with 19 bases remaining between them. The CDR3 region is CASSLVGGPYPLSGANVLTF. The CDR3 coding sequence is TGCGCCAGCAGCTTGGTCGGGGGGCCCTACCCTCTCTCTGGGGCCAACGTCCTGACTTTC.

This clone was found a few times. The rearrangement uses TRBV27 and TRBJ2-1, with 7 nucleotides matching TRBD2. The ends lost 3 bases at V and 9 bases at J; junction bases unmatched: 5. In germline, CDR1 is MNHEY, CDR2 SMNVEV (reference sequence). The CDR3 contains 13 residues. The CDR3 reads CASSLGGRGEQFF. Here the CDR3 DNA reads TGTGCCAGCAGTTTGGGGGGGAGGGGTGAGCAGTTCTTC.

This clone is termed medium-sized. The V call is TRBV28, the J call TRBJ2-7, with TRBD2 identical over 8 bases. The trim removed 3 bases at V and 9 bases at J, leaving 7 bases unmatched. The CDR3 spans 13 residues. Germline CDR1 MDHEN, CDR2 SYDVKM. The chain's CDR3 is CASSLDSGMVQYV. The CDR3 coding sequence is TGTGCCAGCAGTTTGGATAGCGGGATGGTGCAGTACGTC.

This clone came up a few times. The rearrangement joins TRBV10-1 to TRBJ2-2; 8 bases are a match to TRBD2. The CDR3 contains 16 residues. V lost 0 bases and J lost 6; bases outside the gene matches: 6. The V gene's germline CDR1 is WNHNN and CDR2 SYGVQD (reference sequence). CDR3 in DNA: TGCGCCAGCAGTGAGTCCGCGGGAGGCGCCCCCGGGGAGCTGTTTTTT. This codes for CASSESAGGAPGELFF.

The chain is built from TRBV6-6 and TRBJ1-2, with a possible D match to TRBD1 (5 bases). The CDR3 covers 13 residues. From germline, CDR1 is MNHNY and CDR2 SVGAGI (reference sequence). Trimming pared 2 bases from V and 6 bases from J, leaving 10 bases between. The DNA of the CDR3 is TGTGCCAGCAGTTACCACCAGGGCAATGGCTACACCTTC. Protein: CASSYHQGNGYTF.

Concerning this clone itself: This may stem from a read error, because a much larger clone lies one nucleotide away. This chain uses TRBV27 with TRBJ2-1; TRBD2 aligns across 7 bases. The CDR3 extends over 14 amino acids. The V and J ends lost 7 bases and 5 bases, in that order; junction bases with no gene match: 8. Germline loops: CDR1 MNHEY, CDR2 SMNVEV (reference sequence). The CDR3 nucleotides are TGTGCCAGCACTCTCTGGGGGGGGGACAATGAGCAGTTCTTC. This sequence encodes CASTLWGGDNEQFF.

By sample share, this clone is medium-sized. The genes are TRBV28 and TRBJ1-1; 10 bases match TRBD1. This CDR3 comprises 16 residues. J was trimmed by 3 bases and V by 3 bases; bases with no gene match: 7. Germline V gene data show CDR1 as MDHEN and CDR2 as SYDVKM. The chain's CDR3 is CASSFSPDRGDTEAFF. The DNA for the CDR3 is TGTGCCAGCAGTTTTTCCCCGGACAGGGGGGACACTGAAGCTTTCTTT.

The chain links TRBV7-9 to TRBJ2-1; TRBD2 aligns across 10 bases. V was pared by 0 bases and J by 6 bases, with 5 bases of the junction left unmatched. The germline CDR1 and CDR2 sequences are SEHNR and FQNEAQ (reference sequence). CDR3 length: 16 amino acids. The CDR3 nucleotides read TGTGCCAGCAGCTTAGCTGTAGCGGGAGGACTCAATGAGCAGTTCTTC. It encodes CASSLAVAGGLNEQFF.

The genes are TRBV4-1 and TRBJ1-4, with 10 positions matching TRBD1. Looked up from germline, CDR1 is MGHRA and CDR2 is YSYEKL. The CDR3 contains 16 residues. Trimming took 1 base from V and 6 from J; bases not matched to a gene: 5. This CDR3 is CASSQGGGTGDEKLFF. The DNA for the CDR3 is TGCGCCAGCAGCCAAGGGGGAGGGACAGGGGATGAAAAACTGTTTTTT.